This T cell receptor (beta chain) was observed in a study of beta chain features in type 1 diabetes. Whole-study results and caveats: In cDNA sequencing, cells with high TCR expression could be over-represented. At VDJ recombination sites, type 1 diabetes patients had fewer insertions and more deleted nucleotides.

This clone was detected a few times. Antigen unknown. Germline CDR1 reads LNHNV; CDR2 reads YYDKDF (reference sequence). V was clipped by 1 base and J by 1 base, with 8 bases between them. The CDR3 covers 14 residues. Expressed TCRB transcripts were sequenced because the isolated RNA had all been reverse transcribed beforehand. Using immunoSEQ multiplex PCR, the repertoire was profiled, and TCRdb retains in-frame clones only, with some absent. Among about 620,000 clones listed, about 16% were seen once. This TCR derives from a man between 18 and 35 years old in good health. The specimen was naive CD4+ T cells from blood. The chain employs TRBV15 and TRBJ2-7, with D unresolved. The DNA of the CDR3 is TGTGCCACCAGCAGAGGAGACCGTTCCTACGAGCAGTACTTC. Translation gives CATSRGDRSYEQYF.